One and the same sample provided the 25 T cell receptor beta chains below, sequenced in a study of shared clonotypes between healthy human individuals. Profiling relied on immunoSEQ multiplex PCR, and the TCRdb table lists in-frame clones only, not all of them. Here the sample spans under 1,100,000 clones, about three quarters being singletons. The sequenced sample was memory CD4+ T cells sorted from blood. This sample's subset: CD45RA-negative fraction. Receptors were obtained from a man between 18 and 29 years old in good health.

The CDR3 sequence: CASSTETQGTQYF. In nucleotides, the CDR3 is TGTGCCAGCAGCACCGAGACTCAGGGCACGCAGTATTTT. The J gene is TRBJ2-3, the V gene TRBV11-3; D might be TRBD1 (5 bases). Per the germline V gene, CDR1 is SGHNT and CDR2 is YENEEA. Trimming left V 5 bases short and J 9 bases short, with 15 bases between. The CDR3 extends over 13 amino acids.

This chain joins TRBV29-1 and TRBJ1-3; D is possibly TRBD1 (6 bases). Trimming stripped 6 bases from V and 1 base from J, with 10 bases between. The CDR3 spans 13 residues. Germline-derived CDR1 and CDR2 are SQVTM and ANQGSEA. This chain's CDR3 is CSVIQGSGNTIYF. CDR3 DNA: TGCAGCGTCATACAGGGTTCTGGAAACACCATATATTTT. Full variable domain (rest looked up from reference TRBV29-1 and TRBJ1-3): SAVISQKPSRDICQRGTSLTIQCQVDSQVTMMFWYRQQPGQSLTLIATANQGSEATYESGFVIDKFPISRPNLTFSTLTVSNMSPEDSSIYLCSVIQGSGNTIYFGEGSWLTVV.

This clone was seen only once. The chain has TRBV19 and TRBJ1-6; unclear D gene. The V end lost 10 bases, the J end lost 4 bases, and 20 bases lay between the germline ends. The CDR3 runs to 16 residues. CDR1 is LNHDA and CDR2 is SQIVND in the germline V gene (reference sequence). The CDR3 DNA reads as TGTGCCACCCTCGGGAGAGACACGAATTATAATTCACCCCTCCACTTT. This sequence encodes CATLGRDTNYNSPLHF.

The chain is built from TRBV5-4 and TRBJ1-4; D remains ambiguous. V dropped 0 bases and J dropped 8 bases, with 5 bases sitting between them. CDR3 length equals 12 residues. Germline V gene sequence: CDR1 SGHNT, CDR2 YYREEE (reference sequence). The chain's CDR3 is CASSLVGEKLFF. The DNA of the CDR3 is TGTGCCAGCAGCTTGGTCGGAGAAAAACTGTTTTTT.

This clone was seen only a few times. The V gene is TRBV7-8, the J gene TRBJ2-1; D is uncertain. V was trimmed by 7 bases and J by 4 bases, leaving 17 bases between them. The CDR3 runs to 15 residues. Per germline, CDR1 SGHVS and CDR2 FQNEAQ. CDR3 coding DNA: TGTGCCAGCACCCCAGGCCCGGTTACTTACAATGAGCAGTTCTTC. Translation: CASTPGPVTYNEQFF.

CDR3 loop: CAWSTAMNTEAFF. In DNA form, the CDR3 reads TGTGCCTGGAGTACAGCCATGAACACTGAAGCTTTCTTT. The V call is TRBV30, the J call TRBJ1-1; no clear D. V lost 2 bases and J lost 0, with 7 bases in between. The CDR3 runs to 13 residues. Germline V gene data show CDR1 as GTSNPN and CDR2 as SVGIG (reference sequence).

This clone was detected only a few times. The chain employs TRBV2 and TRBJ2-3; 13 bases are shared with TRBD2. V shed 7 bases and J 2 bases; nucleotides not matched to a gene: 6. This CDR3 spans 16 amino acids. The V gene's germline CDR1 is SNHLY and CDR2 FYNNEI. In nucleotides, the CDR3 is TGTGCCAGCACCCGAACTAGCGGGAGGGCCACAGATACGCAGTATTTT. It yields the protein CASTRTSGRATDTQYF.

The chain recombines TRBV18 with TRBJ2-3, with TRBD2 matching over 7 bases. The trim removed 3 bases at V and 3 bases at J, leaving 9 bases unmatched. Per the germline V gene, CDR1 is KGHSH and CDR2 is LQKENI. The CDR3 consists of 16 residues. CDR3 bases: TGTGCCAGCTCACCTCCGTCTTGGCGGGGGACAGATACGCAGTATTTT. Its protein is CASSPPSWRGTDTQYF.

The DNA for the CDR3 is TGTGCCAGCAGCCCTGGACGATCGACTTTCTACGAGCAGTACTTC. It translates to CASSPGRSTFYEQYF. The chain joins TRBV5-6 to TRBJ2-7; the D is unclear. Germline V lookup: CDR1 SGHDT, CDR2 YYEEEE. Trimming shortened V by 4 bases and J by 3 bases, and 17 bases separated the two germline ends. This CDR3 contains 15 residues.

This chain's CDR3 is CASSPLGTSGSSPYF. CDR3 nucleotide sequence: TGTGCCAGCAGCCCTCTAGGGACTAGCGGCTCGAGCCCGTATTTT. V and J are TRBV7-2 and TRBJ2-3; 11 bases map to TRBD2. V lost 5 bases to trimming and J lost 14 bases; unmatched junction nucleotides: 15. This CDR3 is built from 15 residues. In germline, CDR1 is SGHTA, CDR2 FQGNSA.

The CDR3 region is CASSLEDPHSIKSNQPQHF. The CDR3 DNA reads as TGTGCCAGCAGCTTAGAGGACCCCCACAGCATTAAAAGCAATCAGCCCCAGCATTTT. V and J are TRBV7-2 and TRBJ1-5; D remains unclear. Trimming removed 1 base at V and 1 base at J, with 20 bases between. Germline CDR1 SGHTA, CDR2 FQGNSA. CDR3 length: 19 residues.

This clone was seen only a few times. The sample contains more than one DNA sequence encoding this CDR3. The CDR3 region is CSVAHFTGELFF. In DNA, the CDR3 is TGCAGCGTGGCACACTTCACCGGGGAGCTGTTTTTT. The chain joins TRBV29-1 to TRBJ2-2, with D unresolved. The CDR3 is 12 residues long. The V end lost 6 bases, the J end lost 4 bases, and 9 bases lay between the germline ends. Germline V gives CDR1 SQVTM, CDR2 ANQGSEA.

The chain's CDR3 is CASSREGNYGYTF. DNA of the CDR3: TGTGCCAGCAGCCGCGAAGGGAACTATGGCTACACCTTC. J is TRBJ1-2 and V is TRBV13; D is undetermined. CDR3 length equals 13 residues. Germline V gives CDR1 PRHDT, CDR2 FYEKMQ (reference sequence). Trimming took off 5 bases at V and 2 bases at J, with 9 bases between the two ends.

The rearrangement links TRBV14 to TRBJ2-3; D remains ambiguous. Trimming pared 4 bases from V and 2 bases from J, leaving 10 bases between. Germline V gene lookup returns CDR1 SGHDN and CDR2 FVKESK. CDR3 length equals 14 residues. The CDR3, as DNA: TGTGCCAGCAGCCGCACCCTCCCCACAGATACGCAGTATTTT. Its protein is CASSRTLPTDTQYF.

The sample holds a few counts of this clone. The chain carries TRBV2 and TRBJ1-4; TRBD1 matches at 7 bases. The germline CDR1 and CDR2 sequences are SNHLY and FYNNEI. The trim removed 7 bases at V and 7 bases at J, leaving 6 bases unmatched. The CDR3 runs 13 residues. The CDR3 region is CASNIRDSEKLFF. CDR3 nucleotides: TGTGCCAGCAACATCCGGGACAGTGAAAAACTGTTTTTT.

The chain couples TRBV11-1 to TRBJ1-1, with D hard to call. CDR1 and CDR2 from the germline V gene are SGHAT and FQDESV (reference sequence). CDR3 length equals 16 residues. V was clipped by 6 bases and J by 0 bases, with 17 bases between them. CDR3 region: CASSPPEGVLNTEAFF. The CDR3 coding sequence is TGTGCCAGCAGTCCACCGGAAGGAGTTTTGAACACTGAAGCTTTCTTT.

The chain combines TRBV5-5 with TRBJ2-5, with a possible D match to TRBD1 (5 bases). The V gene lost 1 base and the J gene lost 5 bases, with 12 bases spanning the gap. The CDR3 runs 14 residues. Per the germline V gene, CDR1 is SGHKS and CDR2 is YYEKEE (reference sequence). The CDR3 DNA sequence: TGTGCCAGCAGCTTGACAGGACCTGGGGAGACCCAGTACTTC. Translating it yields CASSLTGPGETQYF.

This clone was observed a handful of times. This chain uses TRBV4-2 with TRBJ2-3, with D maybe TRBD2 (7 bases). Per germline, CDR1 LGHNA and CDR2 YNFKEQ. This CDR3 is 15 amino acids long. Trimming removed 2 bases at V and 2 bases at J, with 11 bases between. The CDR3 region is CASSQYRGATDTQYF. CDR3 bases: TGTGCCAGCAGCCAATACCGGGGGGCCACAGATACGCAGTATTTT.

In its sample, this clone was seen once. This rearrangement joins TRBV7-2 to TRBJ2-1, with D tentatively TRBD2 (6 bases). CDR3 size: 16 residues. V shed 2 bases and J shed 10 bases, with 21 bases lying between them. Germline assignment: CDR1 SGHTA and CDR2 FQGNSA. The chain's CDR3 is CASSLIGGIVSWEQFF. The DNA of the CDR3 is TGTGCCAGCAGCTTAATTGGCGGGATTGTTTCATGGGAGCAGTTCTTC.

This sequence joins TRBV5-1 and TRBJ2-1; D is unresolved. The CDR3 loop spans 14 amino acids. Trimming left V 3 bases short and J 4 bases short, with 11 bases between. Germline values: CDR1 SGHRS, CDR2 YFSETQ. The CDR3 DNA reads TGCGCCAGCAGCTCGGGCGAGGTTTACAATGAGCAGTTCTTC. Residues: CASSSGEVYNEQFF.

The gene calls are TRBV7-6 and TRBJ2-2; no clear D. Germline loops: CDR1 SGHVS, CDR2 FNYEAQ. The ends were cut back, 5 bases at V and 4 bases at J, with 11 bases in the middle. The CDR3 is 14 amino acids. CDR3 in DNA: TGTGCCAGCAGCCCCACGGCAGCCACCGGGGAGCTGTTTTTT. It is translated as CASSPTAATGELFF.

V usage is TRBV30 and J usage is TRBJ1-2, with D hard to call. CDR1 GTSNPN and CDR2 SVGIG come from the germline V gene (reference sequence). The CDR3 runs 15 residues. The germline V and J ends were trimmed by 4 bases and 0 bases, with 15 bases remaining between them. CDR3 residues: CAWKGVLLANYGYTF. The CDR3 DNA reads as TGTGCCTGGAAAGGAGTGTTATTAGCTAACTATGGCTACACCTTC.

This clone was observed a handful of times. The chain couples TRBV7-9 to TRBJ2-5; D is uncertain. Trimming took 1 base from V and 2 from J, leaving 5 bases between them. The V gene's germline CDR1 is SEHNR and CDR2 FQNEAQ (reference sequence). CDR3 length: 13 amino acids. The CDR3 DNA reads as TGTGCCAGCAGCTTAGAGCAGCAAGAGACCCAGTACTTC. It encodes CASSLEQQETQYF.

This clone was counted at least ten times. This chain joins TRBV5-1 and TRBJ2-5; D is unclear. Between the trimmed V and J ends, which lost 4 bases and 5 bases, there was a span of 12 bases. The length of the CDR3 is 13 residues. The germline gives CDR1 SGHRS, CDR2 YFSETQ. CDR3 loop: CASSVGPFETQYF. CDR3 DNA sequence: TGCGCCAGCAGCGTTGGACCCTTCGAGACCCAGTACTTC.

In its sample, this clone was seen once. This chain connects TRBV5-4 to TRBJ1-2; TRBD1 aligns across 7 bases. The CDR3 extends over 15 amino acids. V trimming: 0 bases; J trimming: 4 bases; junction bases outside the gene matches: 6. Germline-derived CDR1 and CDR2 are SGHNT and YYREEE (reference sequence). The CDR3 is CASSLGGTVSYGYTF. The CDR3 nucleotides read TGTGCCAGCAGCTTGGGGGGGACAGTAAGCTATGGCTACACCTTC.